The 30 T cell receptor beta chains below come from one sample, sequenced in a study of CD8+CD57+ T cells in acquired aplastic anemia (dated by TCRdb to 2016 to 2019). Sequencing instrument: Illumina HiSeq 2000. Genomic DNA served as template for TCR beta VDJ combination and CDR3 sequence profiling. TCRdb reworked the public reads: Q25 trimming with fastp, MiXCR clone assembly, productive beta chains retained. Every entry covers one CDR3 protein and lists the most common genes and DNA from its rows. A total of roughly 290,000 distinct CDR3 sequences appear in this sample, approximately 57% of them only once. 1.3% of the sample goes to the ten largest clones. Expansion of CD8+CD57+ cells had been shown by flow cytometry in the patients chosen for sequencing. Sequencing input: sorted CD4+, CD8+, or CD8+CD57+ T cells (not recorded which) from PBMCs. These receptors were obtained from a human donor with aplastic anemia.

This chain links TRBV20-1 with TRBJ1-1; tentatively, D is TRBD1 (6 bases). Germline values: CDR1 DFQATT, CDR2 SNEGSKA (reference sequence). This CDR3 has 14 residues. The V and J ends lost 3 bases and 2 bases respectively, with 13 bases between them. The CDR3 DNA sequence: TGCAGTGCTAGGAACGGGGGCCCAAACACTGAAGCTTTCTTT. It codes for CSARNGGPNTEAFF.

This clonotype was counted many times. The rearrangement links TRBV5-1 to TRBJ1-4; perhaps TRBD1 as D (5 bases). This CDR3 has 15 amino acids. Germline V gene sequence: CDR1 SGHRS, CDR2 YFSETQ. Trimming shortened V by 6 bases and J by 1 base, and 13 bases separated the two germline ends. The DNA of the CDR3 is TGCGCCAGCAACCCGGGGGGTGTAACTAATGAAAAACTGTTTTTT. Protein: CASNPGGVTNEKLFF.

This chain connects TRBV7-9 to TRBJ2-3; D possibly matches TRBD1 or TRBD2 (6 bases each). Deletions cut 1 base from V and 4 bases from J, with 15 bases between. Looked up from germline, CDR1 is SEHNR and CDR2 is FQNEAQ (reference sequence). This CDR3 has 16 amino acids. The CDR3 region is CASSLGVRGPADTQYF. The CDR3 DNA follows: TGTGCCAGCAGCTTAGGTGTCCGGGGGCCTGCAGATACGCAGTATTTT.

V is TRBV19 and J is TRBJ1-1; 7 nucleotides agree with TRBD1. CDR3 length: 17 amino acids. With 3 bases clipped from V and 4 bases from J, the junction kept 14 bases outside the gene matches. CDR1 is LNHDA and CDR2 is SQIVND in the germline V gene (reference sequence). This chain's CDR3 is CASSMTRRGLWGTEAFF. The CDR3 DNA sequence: TGTGCCAGTAGTATGACGCGGAGGGGGCTTTGGGGCACTGAAGCTTTCTTT.

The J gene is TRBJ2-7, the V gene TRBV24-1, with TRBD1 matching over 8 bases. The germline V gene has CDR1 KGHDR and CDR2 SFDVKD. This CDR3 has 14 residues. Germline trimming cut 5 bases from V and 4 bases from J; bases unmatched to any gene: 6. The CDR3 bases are TGTGCCACCAGTGCCTTGGACAGGGTTTACGAGCAGTACTTC. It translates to CATSALDRVYEQYF.

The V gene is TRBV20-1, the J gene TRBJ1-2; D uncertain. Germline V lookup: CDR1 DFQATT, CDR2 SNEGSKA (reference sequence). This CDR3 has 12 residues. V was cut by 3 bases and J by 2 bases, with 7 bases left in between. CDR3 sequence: CSASLENYGYTF. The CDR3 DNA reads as TGCAGTGCTAGTCTGGAAAACTATGGCTACACCTTC.

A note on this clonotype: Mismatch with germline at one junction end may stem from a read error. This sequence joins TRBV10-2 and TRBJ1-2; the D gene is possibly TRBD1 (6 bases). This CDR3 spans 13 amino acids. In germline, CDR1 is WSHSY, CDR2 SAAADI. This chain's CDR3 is CASTRDTNYGYTF. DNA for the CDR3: TGTGCCAGCACAAGGGACACCAACTATGGCTACACCTTC.

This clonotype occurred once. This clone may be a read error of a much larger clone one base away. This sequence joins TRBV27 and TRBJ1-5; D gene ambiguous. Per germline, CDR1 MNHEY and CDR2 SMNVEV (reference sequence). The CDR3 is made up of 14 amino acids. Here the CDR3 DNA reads TGTGCCAGCAGTTTATACCCAGCTGGGCAGCCCCTGCATTTT. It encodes CASSLYPAGQPLHF.

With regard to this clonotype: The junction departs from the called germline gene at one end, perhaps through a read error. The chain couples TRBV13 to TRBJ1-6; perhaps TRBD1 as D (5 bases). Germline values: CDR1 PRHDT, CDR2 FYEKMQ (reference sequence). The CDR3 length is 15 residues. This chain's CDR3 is CASSLFRGINSPLHF. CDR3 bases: TGTGCCAGCAGCTTATTTCGGGGCATTAATTCACCTCTCCACTTT.

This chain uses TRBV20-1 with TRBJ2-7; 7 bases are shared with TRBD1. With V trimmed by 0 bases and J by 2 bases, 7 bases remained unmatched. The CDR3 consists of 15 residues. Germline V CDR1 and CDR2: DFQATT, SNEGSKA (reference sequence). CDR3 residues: CSARDARGRPYEQYF. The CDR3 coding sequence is TGCAGTGCTAGAGATGCCAGGGGGAGACCCTACGAGCAGTACTTC.

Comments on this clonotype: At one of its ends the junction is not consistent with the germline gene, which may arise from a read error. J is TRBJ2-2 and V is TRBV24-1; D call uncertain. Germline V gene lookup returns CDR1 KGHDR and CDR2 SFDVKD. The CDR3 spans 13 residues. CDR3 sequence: CATGDEVTGELFF. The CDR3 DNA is TGTGCCACCGGTGATGAGGTCACCGGGGAGCTGTTTTTT.

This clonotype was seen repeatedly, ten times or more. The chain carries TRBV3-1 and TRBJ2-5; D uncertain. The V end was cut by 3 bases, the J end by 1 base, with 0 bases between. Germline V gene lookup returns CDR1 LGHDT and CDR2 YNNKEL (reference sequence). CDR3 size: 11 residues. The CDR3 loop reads CASSHQETQYF. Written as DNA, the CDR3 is TGTGCCAGCAGCCACCAAGAGACCCAGTACTTC.

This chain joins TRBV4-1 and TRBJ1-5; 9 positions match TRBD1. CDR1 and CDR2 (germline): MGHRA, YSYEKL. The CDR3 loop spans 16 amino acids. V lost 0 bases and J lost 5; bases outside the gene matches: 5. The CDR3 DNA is TGCGCCAGCAGCCAAGAGGGGACAGGGTCTTATCAGCCCCAGCATTTT. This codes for CASSQEGTGSYQPQHF.

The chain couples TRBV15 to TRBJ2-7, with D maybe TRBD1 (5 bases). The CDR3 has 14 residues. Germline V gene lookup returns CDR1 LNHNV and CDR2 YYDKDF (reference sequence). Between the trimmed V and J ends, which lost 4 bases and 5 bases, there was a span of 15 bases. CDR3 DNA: TGTGCCACCAGCACCAGGGTGGGTGAGAACGAGCAGTACTTC. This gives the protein CATSTRVGENEQYF.

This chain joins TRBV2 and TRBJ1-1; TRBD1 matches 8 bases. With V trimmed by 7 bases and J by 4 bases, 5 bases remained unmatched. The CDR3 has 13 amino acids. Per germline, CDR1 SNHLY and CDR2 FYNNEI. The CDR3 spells CASTDRVGTEAFF. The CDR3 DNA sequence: TGTGCCAGCACGGACAGGGTTGGCACTGAAGCTTTCTTT.

CDR3 DNA sequence: TGTGCCAGCACGGCGGGGGGGCAAAGCTCCTACGAGCAGTACTTC. It is translated as CASTAGGQSSYEQYF. V gene TRBV7-6 combines with J gene TRBJ2-7; TRBD2 aligns across 9 bases. The CDR3 has 15 amino acids. Germline V gene data show CDR1 as SGHVS and CDR2 as FNYEAQ. After removal of 7 bases from V and 0 bases from J, the junction contained 7 bases not matched to a gene.

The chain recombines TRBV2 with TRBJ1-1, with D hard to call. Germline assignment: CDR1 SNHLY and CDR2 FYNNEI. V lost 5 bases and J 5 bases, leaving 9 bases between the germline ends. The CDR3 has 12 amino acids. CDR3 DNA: TGTGCCAGCAGTTACGGCGTGACTGAAGCTTTCTTT. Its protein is CASSYGVTEAFF.

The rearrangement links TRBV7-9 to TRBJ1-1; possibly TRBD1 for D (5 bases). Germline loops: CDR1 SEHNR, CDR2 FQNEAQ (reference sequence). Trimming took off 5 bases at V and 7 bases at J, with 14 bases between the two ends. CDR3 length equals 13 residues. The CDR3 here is CASSRTETDEAFF. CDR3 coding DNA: TGTGCCAGCAGCCGGACGGAGACAGATGAAGCTTTCTTT. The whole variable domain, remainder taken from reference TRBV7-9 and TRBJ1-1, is DTGVSQNPRHKITKRGQNVTFRCDPISEHNRLYWYRQTLGQGPEFLTYFQNEAQLEKSRLLSDRFSAERPKGSFSTLEIQRTEQGDSAMYLCASSRTETDEAFFGQGTRLTVV.

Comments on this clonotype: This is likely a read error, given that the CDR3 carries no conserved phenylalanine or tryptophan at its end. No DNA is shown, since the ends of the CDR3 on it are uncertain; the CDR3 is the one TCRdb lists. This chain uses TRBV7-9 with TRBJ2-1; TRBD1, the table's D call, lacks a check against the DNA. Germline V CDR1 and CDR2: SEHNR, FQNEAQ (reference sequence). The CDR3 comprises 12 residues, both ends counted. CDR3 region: CASSSPLGEQLL.

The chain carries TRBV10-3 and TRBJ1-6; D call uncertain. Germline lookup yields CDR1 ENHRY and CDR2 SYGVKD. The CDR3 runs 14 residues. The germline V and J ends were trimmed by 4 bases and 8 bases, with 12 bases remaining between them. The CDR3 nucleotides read TGTGCCATCAGTGGTGAAGGGCAACATTCACCCCTCCACTTT. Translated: CAISGEGQHSPLHF.

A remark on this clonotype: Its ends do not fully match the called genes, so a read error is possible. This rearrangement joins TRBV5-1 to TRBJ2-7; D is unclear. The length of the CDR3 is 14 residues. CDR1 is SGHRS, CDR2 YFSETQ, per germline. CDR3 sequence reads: CASSLSFSSYEQCF. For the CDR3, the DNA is TGCGCCAGCAGCTTGTCATTCAGCTCCTACGAGCAGTGCTTC. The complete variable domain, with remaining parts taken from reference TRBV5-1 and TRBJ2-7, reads KAGVTQTPRYLIKTRGQQVTLSCSPISGHRSVSWYQQTPGQGLQFLFEYFSETQRNKGNFPGRFSGRQFSNSRSEMNVSTLELGDSALYLCASSLSFSSYEQCFGPGTRLTVT.

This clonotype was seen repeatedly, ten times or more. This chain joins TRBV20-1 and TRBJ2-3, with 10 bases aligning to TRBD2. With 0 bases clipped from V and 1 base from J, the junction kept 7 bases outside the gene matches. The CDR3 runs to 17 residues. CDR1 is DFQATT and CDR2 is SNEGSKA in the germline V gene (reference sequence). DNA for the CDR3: TGCAGTGCTAGAGATCCCACTACTAGCGGGGGCACAGATACGCAGTATTTT. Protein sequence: CSARDPTTSGGTDTQYF.

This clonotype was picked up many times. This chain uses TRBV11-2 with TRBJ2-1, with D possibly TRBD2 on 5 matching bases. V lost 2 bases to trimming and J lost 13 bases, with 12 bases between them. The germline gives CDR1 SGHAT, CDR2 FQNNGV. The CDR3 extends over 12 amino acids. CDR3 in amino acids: CASSLSQRTQFF. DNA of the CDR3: TGTGCCAGCAGCTTAAGTCAACGGACTCAGTTCTTC.

Here the CDR3 reads CASSFAGFEQYF. In DNA form, the CDR3 reads TGTGCCAGCAGTTTTGCAGGGTTCGAGCAGTACTTC. V and J are TRBV12-3 or TRBV12-4 and TRBJ2-7, with a weak D call TRBD1 (5 bases). With 3 bases removed from V and 6 bases from J, the gap between germline ends came to 9 bases. The CDR3 runs to 12 residues.

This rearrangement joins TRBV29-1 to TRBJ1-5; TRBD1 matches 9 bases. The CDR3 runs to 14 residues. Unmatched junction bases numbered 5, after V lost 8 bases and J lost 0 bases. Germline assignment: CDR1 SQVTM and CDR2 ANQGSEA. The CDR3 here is CSHGTGSSNQPQHF. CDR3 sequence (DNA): TGCAGCCACGGGACAGGGTCTAGCAATCAGCCCCAGCATTTT.

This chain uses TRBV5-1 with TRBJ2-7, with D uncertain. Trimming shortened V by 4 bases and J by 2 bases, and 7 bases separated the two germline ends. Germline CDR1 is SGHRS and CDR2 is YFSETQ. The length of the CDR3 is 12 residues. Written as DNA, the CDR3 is TGCGCCAGCAGCAACCGGGCCTACGAGCAGTACTTC. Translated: CASSNRAYEQYF.

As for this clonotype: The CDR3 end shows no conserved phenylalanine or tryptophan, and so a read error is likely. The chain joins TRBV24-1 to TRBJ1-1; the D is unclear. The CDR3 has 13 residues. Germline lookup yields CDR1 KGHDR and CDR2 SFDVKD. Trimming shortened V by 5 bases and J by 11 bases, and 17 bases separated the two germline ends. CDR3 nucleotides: TGTGCCACCAGTGTTGGCCCCATGGGCGACGCTTTCTCT. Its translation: CATSVGPMGDAFS.

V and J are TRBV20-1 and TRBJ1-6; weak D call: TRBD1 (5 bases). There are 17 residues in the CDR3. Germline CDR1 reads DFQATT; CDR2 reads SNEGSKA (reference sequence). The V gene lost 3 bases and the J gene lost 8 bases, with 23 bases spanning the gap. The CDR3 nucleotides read TGCAGTGCTAGTCGGGACCCACGTGGTTTTGATTATTCACCCCTCCACTTT. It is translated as CSASRDPRGFDYSPLHF.

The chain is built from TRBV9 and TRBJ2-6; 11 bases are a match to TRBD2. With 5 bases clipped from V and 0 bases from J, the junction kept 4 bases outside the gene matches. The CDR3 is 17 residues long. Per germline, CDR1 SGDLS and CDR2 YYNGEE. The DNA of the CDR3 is TGTGCCAGCAGACTCGGGACTAGCGGCTCTGGGGCCAACGTCCTGACTTTC. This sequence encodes CASRLGTSGSGANVLTF.

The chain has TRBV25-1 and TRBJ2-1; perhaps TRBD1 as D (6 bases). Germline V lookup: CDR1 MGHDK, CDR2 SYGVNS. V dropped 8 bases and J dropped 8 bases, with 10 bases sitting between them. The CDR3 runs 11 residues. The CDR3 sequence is CASQQGDEQFF. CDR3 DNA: TGTGCCAGCCAACAGGGTGATGAGCAGTTCTTC.